Described below is a single T cell receptor beta chain sequence and its context. In germline, CDR1 is SGHTA, CDR2 FQGNSA. The CDR3 is 13 amino acids. V was pared by 6 bases and J by 6 bases, with 5 bases of the junction left unmatched. These data are taken from a study of blood T cell repertoires in COVID-19. The repertoire was sequenced with immunoSEQ multiplex PCR; TCRdb's copy has only in-frame clones and lacks some. The sample includes about 38,000 clones, less than 90% of them seen just once. The source is a man aged 55-75 years with COVID-19, enrolled during active disease. The specimen was peripheral blood. The chain couples TRBV7-2 to TRBJ2-5; 9 bases match TRBD1. CDR3 in amino acids: CASRETGGQTQYF. For the CDR3, the DNA is TGTGCCAGCAGGGAGACAGGGGGACAGACCCAGTACTTC.